This T cell receptor (beta chain) was documented in a study of T cells after yellow fever vaccination. Broader study findings: FACS-sorted repertoires could contain abundant clonotypes contaminating from the bulk population.

Trimming cost V 7 bases and J 3 bases, with 10 bases left between them. The CDR3 has 13 residues. CDR1 is MNHNY and CDR2 is SVGAGI in the germline V gene (reference sequence). TCRdb redid the calling of the 5' RACE reads with MiXCR, one entry per CDR3 protein. The table includes around 310,000 distinct CDR3 sequences, approximately 3.8% detected once. This clonotype was counted many times. Its target is unknown. This chain joins TRBV6-6 and TRBJ2-1; D possibly corresponds to TRBD1 (6 bases). This sample comprised PBMCs, obtained on the day of the yellow fever booster vaccination. This TCR derives from a man aged 18-30 years who received the YFV17D yellow fever vaccine. CDR3 sequence: CASTQGYYNEQFF. CDR3 DNA: TGTGCCAGCACACAGGGATACTACAATGAGCAGTTCTTC.